The 27 T cell receptor beta chains listed next were all sequenced from one sample in a study of cytomegalovirus exposure and HLA in healthy donors. PCR involved 60 Vbeta and 13 Jbeta primers. Produced via immunoSEQ multiplex PCR; TCRdb's table is partial and in-frame only. The table shows some 190,000 clones, with over 65% occurring only once. Material: PBMCs. The receptors were gathered from a man younger than 30 in good health and CMV-seronegative.

This clone appeared a single time. This rearrangement joins TRBV19 to TRBJ1-5; perhaps TRBD1 as D (5 bases). The V and J ends lost 4 bases and 0 bases respectively, with 13 bases between them. This CDR3 has 16 amino acids. Germline loops: CDR1 LNHDA, CDR2 SQIVND (reference sequence). The DNA of the CDR3 is TGTGCCAGTAGTACCCGGGACTGGTATAGCAATCAGCCCCAGCATTTT. This gives the protein CASSTRDWYSNQPQHF.

The chain recombines TRBV4-2 with TRBJ1-1, with D tentatively TRBD1 (5 bases). Trimming removed 10 bases at V and 12 bases at J, with 21 bases between. The CDR3 loop spans 12 amino acids. The germline gives CDR1 LGHNA, CDR2 YNFKEQ. The CDR3 DNA sequence: TGTGCCACCTCAGACAGTACCCAGATAACTTTCTTT. It specifies CATSDSTQITFF.

This chain uses TRBV29-1 with TRBJ2-3; 9 nucleotides align to TRBD1. The V gene's germline CDR1 is SQVTM and CDR2 ANQGSEA. The CDR3 totals 13 residues. The junction had 5 bases not matched to a gene; V was cut back by 6 bases and J by 4 bases. The CDR3 spells CSVDGTGPDTQYF. The CDR3, as DNA: TGCAGCGTGGACGGGACAGGGCCAGATACGCAGTATTTT.

This clone has only a few counts. The chain joins TRBV7-8 to TRBJ2-2, with 10 bases lining up with TRBD1. The junction had 11 bases not matched to a gene; V was cut back by 6 bases and J by 4 bases. Germline V lookup: CDR1 SGHVS, CDR2 FQNEAQ. The CDR3 sequence is 17 residues long. CDR3 sequence (DNA): TGTGCCAGCAGGGAGCGGAGGGGGACAGGGGCCACCGGGGAGCTGTTTTTT. Its translation: CASRERRGTGATGELFF.

This clone was seen a few times. The rearrangement joins TRBV11-1 to TRBJ2-5; a weak D match, TRBD1 (6 bases). Germline CDR1 SGHAT, CDR2 FQDESV (reference sequence). Between the trimmed V and J ends, which lost 6 bases and 2 bases, there was a span of 13 bases. The CDR3 runs 14 residues. As DNA, the CDR3 is TGTGCCAGCAGTTGGGACACCAATCAAGAGACCCAGTACTTC. It is translated as CASSWDTNQETQYF.

The CDR3 sequence is CASSPTQGVGGWDTEAFF. CDR3 DNA sequence: TGTGCCAGCAGCCCCACCCAGGGGGTAGGGGGTTGGGACACTGAAGCTTTCTTT. V usage is TRBV9 and J usage is TRBJ1-1, with TRBD1 matching 7 bases. V shed 4 bases and J 3 bases; nucleotides not matched to a gene: 18. The CDR3 consists of 18 residues. Per the germline V gene, CDR1 is SGDLS and CDR2 is YYNGEE.

The V call is TRBV19, the J call TRBJ2-1; a possible D gene is TRBD2 (6 bases). V lost 5 bases, J lost 13 bases, and 15 bases lay in between. CDR1 and CDR2 from the germline V gene are LNHDA and SQIVND (reference sequence). This CDR3 has 12 residues. CDR3 sequence: CASSPLGTEQFF. The DNA for the CDR3 is TGTGCCAGTAGTCCCCTCGGGACTGAACAGTTCTTC.

CDR3 nucleotide sequence: TGTGCCAGCAGCCGTGACAGATCTTTTGGGGCCAACGTCCTGACTTTC. Protein sequence: CASSRDRSFGANVLTF. The chain joins TRBV27 to TRBJ2-6, with TRBD1 as a possible D gene (5 bases). The CDR3 extends over 16 amino acids. The germline V and J ends were trimmed by 6 bases and 3 bases, with 15 bases remaining between them. Germline CDR1 reads MNHEY; CDR2 reads SMNVEV (reference sequence).

The rearrangement joins TRBV5-1 to TRBJ2-7, with D possibly being TRBD1 (6 bases). V was trimmed by 4 bases and J by 0 bases, leaving 14 bases between them. CDR1 SGHRS and CDR2 YFSETQ come from the germline V gene. This CDR3 contains 15 residues. CDR3 loop: CASSEWTASSYEQYF. For the CDR3, the DNA is TGCGCCAGCAGCGAATGGACAGCATCCTCCTACGAGCAGTACTTC.

The chain links TRBV10-3 to TRBJ1-6; possible D gene TRBD1, 5 bases. Germline values: CDR1 ENHRY, CDR2 SYGVKD. Trimming removed 3 bases from V and 5 bases from J, with 14 bases in between. The CDR3 extends over 16 amino acids. The CDR3 sequence: CAISDTDRSDNSPLHF. The CDR3 nucleotides are TGTGCCATCAGTGATACCGACAGAAGTGATAATTCACCCCTCCACTTT.

The chain recombines TRBV7-2 with TRBJ1-4; 9 bases fit TRBD1. The CDR3 sequence is 18 residues long. Looked up from germline, CDR1 is SGHTA and CDR2 is FQGNSA. V dropped 6 bases and J dropped 6; count of bases not matched to a gene: 17. The CDR3 sequence: CASSLDWTGDQFDEKLFF. The CDR3 DNA is TGTGCCAGCAGTCTCGATTGGACAGGGGACCAGTTTGATGAAAAACTGTTTTTT.

This rearrangement joins TRBV18 to TRBJ2-5; 7 bases match TRBD1. V was clipped by 3 bases and J by 3 bases; unmatched bases: 1. The CDR3 spans 13 residues. Germline V gene sequence: CDR1 KGHSH, CDR2 LQKENI. CDR3 region: CASSPGQEETQYF. DNA for the CDR3: TGTGCCAGCTCACCCGGACAGGAAGAGACCCAGTACTTC.

The chain combines TRBV2 with TRBJ2-5, with TRBD2 as a possible D gene (6 bases). This CDR3 has 13 residues. V lost 4 bases and J 5 bases, leaving 11 bases between the germline ends. Germline V gene data show CDR1 as SNHLY and CDR2 as FYNNEI. The CDR3 loop is CASSGSRGETQYF. CDR3 bases: TGTGCCAGCAGTGGTAGTCGGGGGGAGACCCAGTACTTC.

The chain has TRBV7-9 and TRBJ2-1; D possibly corresponds to TRBD2 (5 bases). Trimming stripped 4 bases from V and 3 bases from J, with 16 bases between. CDR1 and CDR2 from the germline V gene are SEHNR and FQNEAQ (reference sequence). This CDR3 spans 16 amino acids. The CDR3 DNA follows: TGTGCCAGCAGCTCCCGTACGACTATAATCTACAATGAGCAGTTCTTC. Protein sequence: CASSSRTTIIYNEQFF.

This clone has just a few counts. This sequence joins TRBV2 and TRBJ1-2; D perhaps matches TRBD1 (5 bases). The CDR3 has 13 amino acids. Germline V gene lookup returns CDR1 SNHLY and CDR2 FYNNEI. The ends were cut back, 6 bases at V and 1 base at J, with 9 bases in the middle. The CDR3 bases are TGTGCCAGCAGGATAGGACATAACTATGGCTACACCTTC. This sequence encodes CASRIGHNYGYTF. Together with reference TRBV2 and TRBJ1-2, the CDR3 gives the full variable domain: EPEVTQTPSHQVTQMGQEVILRCVPISNHLYFYWYRQILGQKVEFLVSFYNNEISEKSEIFDDQFSVERPDGSNFTLKIRSTKLEDSAMYFCASRIGHNYGYTFGSGTRLTVV.

This chain connects TRBV7-9 to TRBJ2-1, with 8 bases lining up with TRBD1. V was pared by 5 bases and J by 0 bases, with 9 bases of the junction left unmatched. The CDR3 runs 17 residues. The germline CDR1 and CDR2 sequences are SEHNR and FQNEAQ (reference sequence). CDR3 loop: CASSTTGALSSYNEQFF. The CDR3 DNA reads TGTGCCAGCAGCACGACAGGGGCCCTGAGCTCCTACAATGAGCAGTTCTTC.

The V and J genes are TRBV6-1 and TRBJ1-5; tentative D call: TRBD1 (6 bases). The germline V gene encodes CDR1 MNHNS and CDR2 SASEGT. The length of the CDR3 is 15 residues. The V gene lost 8 bases and the J gene lost 0 bases, with 14 bases spanning the gap. The CDR3 sequence: CASGLLDSSNQPQHF. The CDR3 DNA reads as TGTGCCAGCGGACTGCTGGACAGTAGCAATCAGCCCCAGCATTTT.

This clone was seen just once. The V gene is TRBV30, the J gene TRBJ2-5, with a tentative D call TRBD2 (6 bases). Germline V CDR1 and CDR2: GTSNPN, SVGIG (reference sequence). The CDR3 runs to 13 residues. V was clipped by 2 bases and J by 7 bases, with 14 bases between them. The CDR3 region is CAWSTQLGGTQYF. CDR3 nucleotides: TGTGCCTGGAGTACACAGCTCGGGGGGACCCAGTACTTC.

The chain has TRBV30 and TRBJ2-3; 10 bases are a match to TRBD1. V lost 7 bases and J lost 3; bases outside the gene matches: 4. The CDR3 loop spans 13 amino acids. Germline CDR1 is GTSNPN and CDR2 is SVGIG (reference sequence). CDR3 residues: CALPGQGTDTQYF. The CDR3 DNA sequence: TGTGCCTTGCCGGGACAGGGGACAGATACGCAGTATTTT.

This chain links TRBV27 with TRBJ2-1; 10 bases align to TRBD2. In germline, CDR1 is MNHEY, CDR2 SMNVEV (reference sequence). After removal of 5 bases from V and 1 base from J, the junction contained 8 bases not matched to a gene. This CDR3 spans 17 amino acids. The CDR3 region has the DNA TGTGCCAGCAGTCCACCTACGGGACTAGCGTCCTACAATGAGCAGTTCTTC. Translation: CASSPPTGLASYNEQFF.

The DNA for the CDR3 is TGCGCCAGCAGCTTGGGGACTAGCGTTGTGTACGAGCAGTACTTC. Translation: CASSLGTSVVYEQYF. This chain connects TRBV5-1 to TRBJ2-7, with 9 nucleotides matching TRBD2. The germline V gene has CDR1 SGHRS and CDR2 YFSETQ. The CDR3 length is 15 residues. V lost 0 bases to trimming and J lost 4 bases; unmatched junction nucleotides: 5.

This rearrangement joins TRBV5-1 to TRBJ2-3; a weak D match, TRBD2 (6 bases). Germline CDR1 SGHRS, CDR2 YFSETQ. Trimming left V 4 bases short and J 0 bases short, with 18 bases between. CDR3 length equals 17 residues. The CDR3 coding sequence is TGCGCCAGCAGCATCGGGACTCCTTCTACAAGCACAGATACGCAGTATTTT. Translated: CASSIGTPSTSTDTQYF.

In this sample, this clone turned up a few times. The chain couples TRBV11-2 to TRBJ1-1; 7 bases fit TRBD1. Germline V gene data show CDR1 as SGHAT and CDR2 as FQNNGV. J gave up 2 bases and V 4 bases, and 7 bases lay outside the gene matches. The CDR3 loop spans 15 amino acids. The DNA of the CDR3 is TGTGCCAGCAGCTCCTCCGACAGGGCAAACACTGAAGCTTTCTTT. This translates into CASSSSDRANTEAFF.

The chain carries TRBV30 and TRBJ2-7; maybe TRBD2 (5 bases). The length of the CDR3 is 13 residues. Germline V lookup: CDR1 GTSNPN, CDR2 SVGIG (reference sequence). The V end lost 3 bases, the J end lost 6 bases, and 15 bases lay between the germline ends. This CDR3 is CAWSTRVRGEQYF. The DNA for the CDR3 is TGTGCCTGGAGCACGAGGGTCAGAGGCGAGCAGTACTTC.

The chain couples TRBV7-8 to TRBJ2-7; D gene unclear. The CDR3 contains 15 residues. In germline, CDR1 is SGHVS, CDR2 FQNEAQ. Trimming shortened V by 3 bases and J by 0 bases, and 12 bases separated the two germline ends. In DNA, the CDR3 is TGTGCCAGCAGCTTGAGAGTTTATAGCTCCTACGAGCAGTACTTC. This sequence encodes CASSLRVYSSYEQYF.

The chain carries TRBV29-1 and TRBJ2-7; possible D gene TRBD1, 6 bases. The V end was cut by 5 bases, the J end by 5 bases, with 13 bases between. The CDR3 loop spans 12 amino acids. In germline, CDR1 is SQVTM, CDR2 ANQGSEA. CDR3 DNA: TGCAGCGTTAAACAGGGAGCAAACGAGCAGTACTTC. Translated: CSVKQGANEQYF.

V usage is TRBV18 and J usage is TRBJ2-7; 8 bases are a match to TRBD1. The germline gives CDR1 KGHSH, CDR2 LQKENI. Germline trimming cut 6 bases from V and 6 bases from J; bases unmatched to any gene: 7. The CDR3 totals 13 residues. As DNA, the CDR3 is TGTGCCAGCTCCGGGCCAGGGGGCGGCGAGCAGTACTTC. Translating it yields CASSGPGGGEQYF.